This T cell receptor beta chain was identified during a study of T-cell reconstitution after alpha-beta-depleted transplantation in children. Unique molecular identifiers were incorporated into the prepared TCRbeta library. In TCRdb, the PCR reads were re-called with MiXCR into one record per CDR3 protein. The sample consists of roughly 500,000 distinct CDR3 sequences, about 16% of them appearing once. The origin of this receptor is a human donor who donated a stem cell graft to a child with acute lymphoblastic leukemia. The sample in question was PBMCs from the stem cell graft donor, obtained from the stem cell graft.

For the CDR3, the DNA is TGTGCCAGCAGGTTACAGGGGGCCGGCTCAGGCGAGCAGTACTTC. It specifies CASRLQGAGSGEQYF. The V gene is TRBV14, the J gene TRBJ2-7, with TRBD1 matching over 9 bases. The CDR3 is 15 amino acids. Germline V lookup: CDR1 SGHDN, CDR2 FVKESK. The V and J ends lost 6 bases and 6 bases, in that order; junction bases with no gene match: 12.